What follows describes a single T cell receptor (beta chain). Its antigen is not known. These data originate in a study of cytomegalovirus exposure and HLA in healthy donors. Study-wide points: Some TCR beta chains (roughly 160 of them) were listed as cytomegalovirus-associated. Through in vitro validation, three CMV-associated chains were shown to be specific for CMV antigens.

Some clones are missing from TCRdb's copy, which holds only in-frame ones; the method was immunoSEQ multiplex PCR. The table shows fewer than 90,000 clones, with approximately 95% occurring only once. Donors were drawn from the 120-subject validation cohort, separate from the approximately 680-subject first cohort. Sequencing input: PBMCs. This clonotype originated in a woman between 18 and 29 years old in good health and CMV-seropositive.

This CDR3 is CASSPLSSGFSNIQYF. CDR3 in DNA: TGCGCCAGCAGCCCCCTGTCTAGCGGGTTCTCAAACATTCAGTACTTC. This chain connects TRBV5-1 to TRBJ2-4, with 8 nucleotides matching TRBD2. Trimming cost V 4 bases and J 6 bases; bases outside gene matches: 12. This CDR3 region has 16 residues. The germline V gene encodes CDR1 SGHRS and CDR2 YFSETQ.